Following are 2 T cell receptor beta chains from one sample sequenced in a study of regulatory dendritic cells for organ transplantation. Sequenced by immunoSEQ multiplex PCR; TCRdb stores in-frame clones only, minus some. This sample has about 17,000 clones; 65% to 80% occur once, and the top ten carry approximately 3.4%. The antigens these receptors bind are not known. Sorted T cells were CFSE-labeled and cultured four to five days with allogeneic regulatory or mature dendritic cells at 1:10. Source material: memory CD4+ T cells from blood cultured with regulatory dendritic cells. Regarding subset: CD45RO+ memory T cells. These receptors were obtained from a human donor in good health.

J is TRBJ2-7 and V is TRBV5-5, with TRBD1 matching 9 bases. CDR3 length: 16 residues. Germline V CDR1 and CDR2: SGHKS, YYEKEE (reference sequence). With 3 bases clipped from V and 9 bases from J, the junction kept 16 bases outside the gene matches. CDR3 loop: CASSWDRDRVALGQYF. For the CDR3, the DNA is TGTGCCAGCAGCTGGGACCGGGACAGGGTCGCCCTCGGGCAGTACTTC.

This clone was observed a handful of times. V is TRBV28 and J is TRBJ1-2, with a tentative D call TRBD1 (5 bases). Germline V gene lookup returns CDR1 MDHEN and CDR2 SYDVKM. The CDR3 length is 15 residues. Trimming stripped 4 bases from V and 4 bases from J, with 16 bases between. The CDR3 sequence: CASSSPGRRSYGYTF. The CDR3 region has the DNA TGTGCCAGCAGTTCACCGGGACGGCGAAGCTATGGCTACACCTTC.